The source of this TCR beta chain is a study of response to subunit inactivated influenza vaccine. Study-wide findings and caveats: Each seasonal influenza vaccination, the authors suggested, recruits few new T cells.

This clonotype appeared many times. Its antigen is undetermined. After removal of 4 bases from V and 3 bases from J, the junction contained 3 bases not matched to a gene. Germline values: CDR1 LGHNA, CDR2 YNFKEQ. This CDR3 is built from 14 residues. TCRdb re-called the RT-PCR reads with MiXCR, one entry per CDR3 protein. Of more than 700,000 distinct CDR3 sequences detected, around 20% appear once; the ten largest clones hold roughly 10%. The sequencing here drew on PBMCs from blood, taken more than 4 days after vaccination. The clonotype comes from a man in his fifties or sixties who received an inactivated influenza vaccine. The chain uses TRBV4-2 and TRBJ1-2, with 9 bases aligning to TRBD1. The CDR3 region has the DNA TGTGCCAGCAGCCCAGACAGGGGGTACTATGGCTACACCTTC. Its translation is CASSPDRGYYGYTF.